Only one count was recorded for the clone carrying this T cell receptor (beta chain). V dropped 1 base and J dropped 3 bases, with 9 bases sitting between them. In germline, CDR1 is LGHNA, CDR2 YSLEER. This CDR3 region has 15 residues. Some clones are missing from TCRdb's copy, which holds only in-frame ones; the method was immunoSEQ multiplex PCR. The sample carries approximately 74,000 clones, approximately 92% recorded once. Drawing of blood for sampling happened at baseline, at cycle 4 day 1, and at cycle 7 day 1. The data were taken from a study of OX40 agonist ivuxolimab in advanced cancers. Study summary: Across the patients, intravenous ivuxolimab was delivered every 2 weeks at 0.01 to 10 mg/kg.

Source: CD4+ or CD8+ T cells sorted from blood, taken in a trial of the OX40 agonist ivuxolimab. The gene calls are TRBV4-3 and TRBJ1-4; unclear D gene. The source is an adult with an advanced solid tumor such as melanoma, head and neck, liver or kidney cancer. CDR3 coding DNA: TGCGCCAGCAGCCAAGGTCTGGCCCCTAATGAAAAACTGTTTTTT. Its protein product is CASSQGLAPNEKLFF.